Below, 10 T cell receptor beta chains from the same sample are listed, as sequenced in a study of T-cell memory formation after mild COVID-19. TCRdb processed the 5' RACE reads anew with MiXCR; each CDR3 protein has one entry. The sample shows around 200,000 distinct CDR3 sequences, approximately 17% of them seen only once. Sequencing was done on a sample of PBMCs or a T cell subset sorted from them (not recorded which). The receptors here all came from a man younger than 30 who had mild COVID-19 (a few samples of this study predate the infection). Cell type and time point are not known.

The gene calls are TRBV6-5 and TRBJ2-7, with 7 bases aligning to TRBD1. The V segment lost 6 bases and the J segment 11 bases; nucleotides outside the gene matches: 10. Germline CDR1 is MNHEY and CDR2 is SVGAGI. CDR3 size: 12 residues. This CDR3 reads CASRRGTENEYF. CDR3 coding DNA: TGTGCCAGCAGACGAGGGACAGAAAATGAGTACTTC.

This clonotype was picked up a small number of times. The genes are TRBV7-9 and TRBJ2-2; D not resolved. CDR3 length: 15 amino acids. Germline V lookup: CDR1 SEHNR, CDR2 FQNEAQ (reference sequence). Trimming removed 5 bases from V and 2 bases from J, with 12 bases in between. This chain's CDR3 is CASSPRNRNTGELFF. Written as DNA, the CDR3 is TGTGCCAGCAGCCCCAGGAACAGAAACACCGGGGAGCTGTTTTTT.

This clonotype was observed a few times. The V gene is TRBV12-3 or TRBV12-4, the J gene TRBJ2-1; D may be TRBD2 (5 bases). This CDR3 contains 15 residues. Trimming cost V 4 bases and J 5 bases, with 15 bases left between them. The CDR3 sequence is CASSSLPAGHNEQFF. In nucleotides, the CDR3 is TGTGCCAGCAGTTCCCTTCCGGCGGGCCACAATGAGCAGTTCTTC.

There are a few counts of this clonotype. The genes are TRBV11-2 and TRBJ2-7, with a tentative D call TRBD2 (5 bases). CDR1 and CDR2 (germline): SGHAT, FQNNGV. CDR3 size: 15 residues. The V gene lost 2 bases and the J gene lost 0 bases, with 11 bases spanning the gap. This CDR3 is CASSLRGWSSYEQYF. The CDR3 nucleotides read TGTGCCAGCAGCTTACGGGGTTGGAGCTCCTACGAGCAGTACTTC.

CDR3 region: CASSQDLGVGSGIQYF. The CDR3 bases are TGCGCCAGCAGCCAAGATCTCGGGGTGGGTTCAGGCATTCAGTACTTC. This chain joins TRBV4-3 and TRBJ2-4, with a weak D call TRBD2 (5 bases). Germline-derived CDR1 and CDR2 are LGHNA and YSLEER. This CDR3 has 16 residues. The ends were cut back, 0 bases at V and 9 bases at J, with 18 bases in the middle.

This chain links TRBV11-2 with TRBJ2-5; D possibly uses TRBD1 or TRBD2 (5 bases each). The CDR3 has 17 amino acids. The germline V gene has CDR1 SGHAT and CDR2 FQNNGV. Trimming shortened V by 4 bases and J by 5 bases, and 23 bases separated the two germline ends. CDR3 protein: CASSSHRGPRWGETQYF. CDR3 bases: TGTGCCAGCAGCTCCCATAGGGGCCCTCGGTGGGGGGAGACCCAGTACTTC.

The genes are TRBV20-1 and TRBJ2-7; 10 bases are shared with TRBD2. With 2 bases clipped from V and 3 bases from J, the junction kept 7 bases outside the gene matches. The length of the CDR3 is 15 residues. Germline-derived CDR1 and CDR2 are DFQATT and SNEGSKA (reference sequence). Written as DNA, the CDR3 is TGCAGTGCTAGATCGCTTGTAGCGGGGGGCTACGAGCAGTACTTC. Translated: CSARSLVAGGYEQYF.

The table lists this clonotype with a few counts. The V and J genes are TRBV3-1 and TRBJ2-3; no clear D gene. Germline CDR1 reads LGHDT; CDR2 reads YNNKEL (reference sequence). The CDR3 contains 13 residues. V was cut by 4 bases and J by 4 bases, with 9 bases left in between. The CDR3 protein is CASSLTSSDTQYF. DNA for the CDR3: TGTGCCAGCAGCCTTACTTCGTCAGATACGCAGTATTTT.

The chain is built from TRBV5-1 and TRBJ2-6; D not resolved. This CDR3 is 15 amino acids long. V gave up 3 bases and J gave up 2 bases, with 9 bases separating them. Germline V gene data show CDR1 as SGHRS and CDR2 as YFSETQ. CDR3 sequence reads: CASSWAAAGANVLTF. CDR3 coding DNA: TGCGCCAGCAGCTGGGCCGCAGCTGGGGCCAACGTCCTGACTTTC.

The V and J genes are TRBV6-2 or TRBV6-3 and TRBJ1-5; D remains ambiguous. Germline CDR1 MNHEY, CDR2 SVGEGT. The CDR3 sequence is 15 residues long. With 7 bases removed from V and 5 bases from J, the gap between germline ends came to 18 bases. CDR3 nucleotide sequence: TGTGCCAGCACCTTTGGCGGGTCTGGGCATCAGCCCCAGCATTTT. Protein: CASTFGGSGHQPQHF.